This TCR beta chain was captured by sequencing in a study of blood T cell repertoires in COVID-19. As for the study in general: The analysed material was cDNA or gDNA that came from T cells, B-cell-depleted T cells, or PBMCs.

How the authors handled the data: Nucleated cell number was recorded as an estimate derived from reference gene primer amplification. The data were produced by immunoSEQ multiplex PCR, yet TCRdb's version contains in-frame clones alone and is incomplete. Clonal size and the V and J genes are those of that table, whereas D and trimming came from the DNA. Altogether a few hundred thousand clones are present, roughly 91% being singletons, with the ten largest covering 1.5% to 2%. Donors were grouped by their self-reported clinical history. Two consecutive negative NP/OP PCR tests, clearance, or resolved symptoms defined Cohort 3 recovery. CDR1 and CDR2 (germline): SGHRS, YFSETQ. Trimming at V came to 4 bases and at J to 10 bases, leaving 11 bases not matched to a gene. The CDR3 has 14 amino acids.

J is TRBJ2-1 and V is TRBV5-1, with TRBD2 matching over 7 bases. The sequence was obtained from a woman aged 55-69 years who had recovered from COVID-19. Material for sequencing was PBMCs or T cells enriched from blood (not recorded which). In nucleotides, the CDR3 is TGCGCCAGCAGCCGTGAGCGGGGACCCCTCGAGCAGTTCTTC. This encodes CASSRERGPLEQFF.